This T cell receptor (beta chain) appears in the sequencing data of a study of T cell changes during pregnancy in multiple sclerosis. The length of the CDR3 is 13 residues. The germline CDR1 and CDR2 sequences are SNHLY and FYNNEI. V shed 5 bases and J shed 2 bases, with 7 bases lying between them. Using immunoSEQ multiplex PCR, the repertoire was profiled, and TCRdb retains in-frame clones only, with some absent. The repertoire consists of 39,000 or so clones, with more than 90% occurring once and the leading ten covering about 12%. The TCR sequence derives from a female donor with multiple sclerosis, enrolled in a pregnancy study. The sequencing used CD8+ T cells from peripheral blood mononuclear cells, collected after pregnancy. This sequence joins TRBV2 and TRBJ1-5; no firm D call. The CDR3 DNA reads as TGTGCCAGCAGTACCGGGGGCAATCAGCCCCAGCATTTT. It encodes CASSTGGNQPQHF.